The T cell receptor beta chain under discussion was sequenced for a study of response to subunit inactivated influenza vaccine. This clonotype occurred a few times. Via MiXCR, TCRdb re-called the RT-PCR reads, giving one row per CDR3 protein. This table holds roughly 290,000 distinct CDR3 sequences, 21% found once. This CDR3 spans 15 amino acids. The ends were cut back, 2 bases at V and 18 bases at J, with 23 bases in the middle. Germline V gene sequence: CDR1 SGHTA, CDR2 FQGNSA. This TCR was recovered from a man aged 50-75 years who received an inactivated influenza vaccine. Sample: PBMCs from blood, taken less than 22 months after vaccination. The chain couples TRBV7-2 to TRBJ1-6; D is undetermined. CDR3 protein: CASSLYSFGPLLPHF. CDR3 in DNA: TGTGCCAGCAGCTTATACAGTTTCGGGCCGCTTTTGCCCCACTTT.